The 16 T cell receptor beta chains given below trace back to one sample, sequenced in a study of beta chain features in type 1 diabetes. Expressed TCRB transcripts were sequenced because the isolated RNA had all been reverse transcribed beforehand. The data were produced by immunoSEQ multiplex PCR, yet TCRdb's version contains in-frame clones alone and is incomplete. The data show under 950,000 clones, about 17% seen once. Sequencing was performed on naive CD4+ T cells from blood. These receptors were obtained from a woman under 30 in good health.

This chain uses TRBV13 with TRBJ2-7; D remains unclear. The V gene lost 1 base and the J gene lost 2 bases, with 6 bases spanning the gap. CDR1 and CDR2 (germline): PRHDT, FYEKMQ (reference sequence). The CDR3 spans 13 residues. The CDR3 DNA is TGTGCCAGCAGCTTAGTCCCTACCTACGAGCAGTACTTC. Its protein is CASSLVPTYEQYF.

This clone occurred a few times. This chain joins TRBV10-3 and TRBJ1-4; D gene uncertain. The V gene lost 8 bases and the J gene lost 0 bases, with 13 bases spanning the gap. The CDR3 has 15 residues. The germline gives CDR1 ENHRY, CDR2 SYGVKD. The CDR3 nucleotides are TGTGCCATCGGCGGGAACCGCACAACTAATGAAAAACTGTTTTTT. This encodes CAIGGNRTTNEKLFF.

The chain joins TRBV7-6 to TRBJ2-5; no definite D call. Per the germline V gene, CDR1 is SGHVS and CDR2 is FNYEAQ. The CDR3 length is 11 residues. Trimming stripped 4 bases from V and 9 bases from J, with 9 bases between. CDR3 nucleotide sequence: TGTGCCAGCAGCTCCTCAGGCCCCCAGTACTTC. It codes for CASSSSGPQYF.

The table lists this clone with a few counts. This chain links TRBV11-2 with TRBJ2-2, with 11 bases fitting TRBD2. In germline, CDR1 is SGHAT, CDR2 FQNNGV. V was pared by 3 bases and J by 7 bases, with 7 bases of the junction left unmatched. The CDR3 runs 16 residues. CDR3 in amino acids: CASSFPLAGAFGELFF. For the CDR3, the DNA is TGTGCCAGCAGCTTCCCACTAGCGGGAGCCTTCGGGGAGCTGTTTTTT.

The chain uses TRBV28 and TRBJ2-7; D uncertain. Germline V CDR1 and CDR2: MDHEN, SYDVKM. Trimming left V 5 bases short and J 0 bases short, with 8 bases between. The CDR3 runs to 13 residues. This CDR3 reads CASSAFHSYEQYF. CDR3 in DNA: TGTGCCAGCAGTGCTTTTCACTCCTACGAGCAGTACTTC.

This clone came up a few times. The sample holds other DNA sequences that translate to the same CDR3. J is TRBJ2-3 and V is TRBV2; D ambiguous. Germline V gives CDR1 SNHLY, CDR2 FYNNEI. V lost 3 bases to trimming and J lost 0 bases, with 7 bases between them. CDR3 size: 14 residues. This chain's CDR3 is CASSEGRSTDTQYF. For the CDR3, the DNA is TGTGCCAGCAGTGAGGGTCGCAGCACAGATACGCAGTATTTT.

This clone occurred a few times. V and J are TRBV28 and TRBJ2-1, with 8 bases identical to TRBD2. J was trimmed by 7 bases and V by 8 bases; bases with no gene match: 7. Germline loops: CDR1 MDHEN, CDR2 SYDVKM. CDR3 length: 13 amino acids. The CDR3, as DNA: TGTGCCAGCGACTTAGCGGGAAGGAATGAGCAGTTCTTC. It translates to CASDLAGRNEQFF.

This clone was counted once. The V and J genes are TRBV27 and TRBJ1-1, with D possibly being TRBD1 (5 bases). V lost 8 bases and J 4 bases, leaving 17 bases between the germline ends. CDR3 size: 14 residues. Germline V gene lookup returns CDR1 MNHEY and CDR2 SMNVEV (reference sequence). The CDR3 DNA reads TGTGCCAGCCGAAAGTGGGACCCTCCCACTGAAGCTTTCTTT. It specifies CASRKWDPPTEAFF.

This clone has just a few counts. J is TRBJ1-3 and V is TRBV28, with D unclear. The V end lost 6 bases, the J end lost 0 bases, and 12 bases lay between the germline ends. CDR3 length equals 15 residues. Germline CDR1 is MDHEN and CDR2 is SYDVKM. For the CDR3, the DNA is TGTGCCAGCAGCCCTGACACCTACTCTGGAAACACCATATATTTT. It is translated as CASSPDTYSGNTIYF.

The V gene is TRBV28, the J gene TRBJ1-1; a weak D match, TRBD1 (5 bases). The germline gives CDR1 MDHEN, CDR2 SYDVKM. CDR3 length: 17 residues. Trimming stripped 1 base from V and 0 bases from J, with 15 bases between. The CDR3 reads CASSLYSSDTLNTEAFF. DNA for the CDR3: TGTGCCAGCAGTTTATACTCATCGGACACGTTGAACACTGAAGCTTTCTTT.

Worth noting for this clone: In the same sample, other DNA sequences code for this CDR3. The rearrangement links TRBV28 to TRBJ1-5; no firm D call. Trimming removed 5 bases from V and 5 bases from J, with 7 bases in between. This CDR3 region has 12 residues. The germline CDR1 and CDR2 sequences are MDHEN and SYDVKM. The CDR3 DNA follows: TGTGCCAGCAGTCGTTCGTATCAGCCCCAGCATTTT. Its translation is CASSRSYQPQHF.

The gene calls are TRBV10-3 and TRBJ2-2; D tentatively reads TRBD1 or TRBD2 (5 bases each). Germline-derived CDR1 and CDR2 are ENHRY and SYGVKD. The CDR3 contains 15 residues. V was trimmed by 5 bases and J by 1 base, leaving 11 bases between them. CDR3 nucleotide sequence: TGTGCCATCAGTCCCGGGACGGAGAACACCGGGGAGCTGTTTTTT. Its translation is CAISPGTENTGELFF.

V and J are TRBV9 and TRBJ2-7; 10 bases are shared with TRBD2. The length of the CDR3 is 13 residues. Germline CDR1 SGDLS, CDR2 YYNGEE. The junction had 6 bases not matched to a gene; V was cut back by 2 bases and J by 10 bases. CDR3 amino acids: CASSVDSSGSQYF. CDR3 nucleotides: TGTGCCAGCAGCGTGGATTCTAGCGGGAGTCAGTACTTC. The variable domain in full, with the rest retrieved from reference TRBV9 and TRBJ2-7, is DSGVTQTPKHLITATGQRVTLRCSPRSGDLSVYWYQQSLDQGLQFLIQYYNGEERAKGNILERFSAQQFPDLHSELNLSSLELGDSALYFCASSVDSSGSQYFGPGTRLTVT.

This clone was detected only a few times. The V and J genes are TRBV10-3 and TRBJ2-5; 10 bases fit TRBD2. Matching the DNA end better, TRBJ2-7 makes the J call doubtful. This CDR3 is built from 17 residues. Germline V CDR1 and CDR2: ENHRY, SYGVKD. The CDR3 loop reads CAISVNQLAGGIYEQYF. The CDR3 nucleotides read TGTGCCATCAGTGTAAATCAGTTAGCGGGAGGAATCTACGAGCAGTACTTC.

This clone was counted a few times. The chain links TRBV10-3 to TRBJ2-2; D unclear. Trimming took off 8 bases at V and 6 bases at J, with 10 bases between the two ends. Germline CDR1 ENHRY, CDR2 SYGVKD. The CDR3 extends over 12 amino acids. This CDR3 is CAISGNPGELFF. The CDR3, as DNA: TGTGCCATCTCCGGAAATCCCGGGGAGCTGTTTTTT.

J is TRBJ1-2 and V is TRBV7-2, with TRBD1 identical over 9 bases. Germline V gives CDR1 SGHTA, CDR2 FQGNSA. The CDR3 runs 15 residues. V was pared by 1 base and J by 7 bases, with 7 bases of the junction left unmatched. The CDR3 loop is CASSLGGQGLGGYTF. The DNA for the CDR3 is TGTGCCAGCAGCTTAGGAGGACAGGGGCTCGGTGGCTACACCTTC. Together with reference TRBV7-2 and TRBJ1-2, the CDR3 gives the full variable domain: GAGVSQSPSNKVTEKGKDVELRCDPISGHTALYWYRQSLGQGLEFLIYFQGNSAPDKSGLPSDRFSAERTGGSVSTLTIQRTQQEDSAVYLCASSLGGQGLGGYTFGSGTRLTVV.